A selection of T cell receptor beta chains follows, all from one sample in a study of cytomegalovirus exposure and HLA in healthy donors. The data were produced by immunoSEQ multiplex PCR, yet TCRdb's version contains in-frame clones alone and is incomplete. The sample has around 63,000 clones, 79% seen once; the top ten hold roughly 3%. Sequences were obtained from PBMCs. All receptors derive from a woman aged 30 to 39 in good health and CMV-seronegative. Both conserved end residues are part of each CDR3. The order of the fields is CDR3 DNA, CDR3 protein, D gene, clone size, J gene, V gene. The D gene is left open where the match is weak. Clone size is given for some rows only: seen once, a few or many times, or a class if the clone is expanded.

CDR3nt: TGTGCCACTGGGGGGACAGGGGTGGTCAATGAGCAGTTCTTC; CDR3aa: CATGGTGVVNEQFF; d_gene: TRBD1; abundance: .; j_gene: TRBJ2-1; v_gene: TRBV10-3
CDR3nt: TGTGCCATCGGGACAGCGCGGGGGGGCACAGATACGCAGTATTTT; CDR3aa: CAIGTARGGTDTQYF; d_gene: .; abundance: few; j_gene: TRBJ2-3; v_gene: TRBV10-3
CDR3nt: TGTGCCATCAGGGGGGCGGGGCAGGGGGTGTCTGGCTACACCTTC; CDR3aa: CAIRGAGQGVSGYTF; d_gene: TRBD1; abundance: .; j_gene: TRBJ1-2; v_gene: TRBV10-3
CDR3nt: TGTGCCAGCAGCTTAGGCCGGAGCGGGAGATTCAATGAGCAGTTCTTC; CDR3aa: CASSLGRSGRFNEQFF; d_gene: TRBD2; abundance: .; j_gene: TRBJ2-1; v_gene: TRBV13
CDR3nt: TGTGCCAGCAGCTCCCGGGACAGGATTAACACTGAAGCTTTCTTT; CDR3aa: CASSSRDRINTEAFF; d_gene: TRBD1; abundance: .; j_gene: TRBJ1-1; v_gene: TRBV5-6
CDR3nt: TGTGCCAGCAGCTCGGGTGGGGGGAGCTCCTACGAGCAGTACTTC; CDR3aa: CASSSGGGSSYEQYF; d_gene: .; abundance: .; j_gene: TRBJ2-7; v_gene: TRBV5-4
CDR3nt: TGTGCCAGCAGCTTAGCGAGGGGGCAGGAGACCCAGTACTTC; CDR3aa: CASSLARGQETQYF; d_gene: TRBD1; abundance: .; j_gene: TRBJ2-5; v_gene: TRBV11-3
CDR3nt: TGTGCCAGCAGCTTTGGGACTAGCACAGATACGCAGTATTTT; CDR3aa: CASSFGTSTDTQYF; d_gene: .; abundance: few; j_gene: TRBJ2-3; v_gene: TRBV9
CDR3nt: TGTGCCAGCAGCCGGGAGGGGACTGAAGCTTTCTTT; CDR3aa: CASSREGTEAFF; d_gene: .; abundance: .; j_gene: TRBJ1-1; v_gene: TRBV9
CDR3nt: TGTGCCAGCAGCCCGACCGAACGAGGACAACACACTGAAGCTTTCTTT; CDR3aa: CASSPTERGQHTEAFF; d_gene: .; abundance: .; j_gene: TRBJ1-1; v_gene: TRBV7-9
CDR3nt: TGTGCCAGCAGCTTAGAAGAGCGATATTCACCCCTCCACTTT; CDR3aa: CASSLEERYSPLHF; d_gene: .; abundance: .; j_gene: TRBJ1-6; v_gene: TRBV7-2
CDR3nt: TGTGCCAGCAGCTATAGTAGCGGGGGGGCCTTGGAGACCCAGTACTTC; CDR3aa: CASSYSSGGALETQYF; d_gene: TRBD2; abundance: .; j_gene: TRBJ2-5; v_gene: TRBV5-6
CDR3nt: TGTGCCAGCAGTGGGTGGGACAGGGGTGCCGGGGAGCTGTTTTTT; CDR3aa: CASSGWDRGAGELFF; d_gene: TRBD1; abundance: .; j_gene: TRBJ2-2; v_gene: TRBV2
CDR3nt: TGTGCCAGCAGCCTCCTCGGGCGGTGGGACAGTGCCTATGGCTACACCTTC; CDR3aa: CASSLLGRWDSAYGYTF; d_gene: TRBD1; abundance: .; j_gene: TRBJ1-2; v_gene: TRBV7-2
CDR3nt: TGTGCCAGCAGCGACAGGATCGGATCTGGGGCCAACGTCCTGACTTTC; CDR3aa: CASSDRIGSGANVLTF; d_gene: .; abundance: once; j_gene: TRBJ2-6; v_gene: TRBV7-2
CDR3nt: TGCGCCAGCAGCTTGGCCCAGGATAATCAAGCTTTCTTT; CDR3aa: CASSLAQDNQAFF; d_gene: .; abundance: .; j_gene: TRBJ1-1; v_gene: TRBV5-1
CDR3nt: TGTGCCAGCAGTGACTCGACAGGGGGCGCAGATACGCAGTATTTT; CDR3aa: CASSDSTGGADTQYF; d_gene: TRBD1; abundance: .; j_gene: TRBJ2-3; v_gene: TRBV6-4
CDR3nt: TGCGCCAGCAGCTCCCGACACGACTATGCGAACACCGGGGAGCTGTTTTTT; CDR3aa: CASSSRHDYANTGELFF; d_gene: .; abundance: .; j_gene: TRBJ2-2; v_gene: TRBV5-1
CDR3nt: TGTGCCAGCAGCTCGGACAGGAATTCACCCCTCCACTTT; CDR3aa: CASSSDRNSPLHF; d_gene: TRBD1; abundance: .; j_gene: TRBJ1-6; v_gene: TRBV7-8
CDR3nt: TGCGCCAGCAGCCCCTGGGAGGGAGGTTCACCCCTCCACTTT; CDR3aa: CASSPWEGGSPLHF; d_gene: .; abundance: once; j_gene: TRBJ1-6; v_gene: TRBV4-1
CDR3nt: TGTGCCAGCAGCGCTGGACTAGCGGGAGGGTCCTACAATGAGCAGTTCTTC; CDR3aa: CASSAGLAGGSYNEQFF; d_gene: TRBD2; abundance: .; j_gene: TRBJ2-1; v_gene: TRBV9
CDR3nt: TGCGCCAGCAGCTCCCACAGGGGGGTCGATGAGCAGTTCTTC; CDR3aa: CASSSHRGVDEQFF; d_gene: TRBD1; abundance: .; j_gene: TRBJ2-1; v_gene: TRBV5-1
CDR3nt: TGTGCCAGCAAAGGGGCCTTGGGAACTGAAGCTTTCTTT; CDR3aa: CASKGALGTEAFF; d_gene: .; abundance: once; j_gene: TRBJ1-1; v_gene: TRBV2
CDR3nt: TGTGCCAGCAGCAAAATAGCGGGGCCCTACCCGTGGGGCGAGCAGTACTTC; CDR3aa: CASSKIAGPYPWGEQYF; d_gene: .; abundance: .; j_gene: TRBJ2-7; v_gene: TRBV21-1